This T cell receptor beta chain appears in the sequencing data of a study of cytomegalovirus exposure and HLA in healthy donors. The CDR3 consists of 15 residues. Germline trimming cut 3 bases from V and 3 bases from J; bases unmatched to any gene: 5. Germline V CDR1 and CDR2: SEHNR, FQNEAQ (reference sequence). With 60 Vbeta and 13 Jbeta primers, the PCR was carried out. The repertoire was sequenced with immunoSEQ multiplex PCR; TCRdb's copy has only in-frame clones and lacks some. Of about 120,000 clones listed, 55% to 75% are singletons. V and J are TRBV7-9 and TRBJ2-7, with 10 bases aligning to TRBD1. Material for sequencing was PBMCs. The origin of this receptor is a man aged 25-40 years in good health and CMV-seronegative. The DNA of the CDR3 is TGTGCCAGCAGCTTCCCGACAGGGGGCTACTACGAGCAGTACTTC. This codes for CASSFPTGGYYEQYF.